Shown below are 3 T cell receptor beta chains from a single sample sequenced in a study of PD-1 blockade in classical Hodgkin lymphoma. Described time point: newly diagnosed, previously untreated cHL patient sample. Starting with thawed PBMCs, CD4+ T cells were purified by magnetic negative selection. Profiling relied on immunoSEQ multiplex PCR, and the TCRdb table lists in-frame clones only, not all of them. This sample has some 30,000 clones; about nine tenths occur once, and the top ten carry approximately 1.2%. The material sequenced was CD4+ T cells from blood. Source of these receptors: a human donor with classical Hodgkin lymphoma.

The gene calls are TRBV6-1 and TRBJ2-7, with TRBD2 matching over 8 bases. The CDR3 length is 14 residues. Losses at the gene ends were 4 bases for V and 1 base for J; bases not matched to a gene: 3. Looked up from germline, CDR1 is MNHNS and CDR2 is SASEGT. The CDR3 coding sequence is TGTGCCAGCAGTGGGGCTAGCGGGTCCTACGAGCAGTACTTC. Protein: CASSGASGSYEQYF.

CDR3 in DNA: TGTGCCAGCTCGCCAAGGGAGACCCAGTACTTC. Its protein product is CASSPRETQYF. The chain joins TRBV18 to TRBJ2-5; no clear D gene. Germline values: CDR1 KGHSH, CDR2 LQKENI. The CDR3 is made up of 11 amino acids. V lost 6 bases and J lost 5, with 7 bases in between.

This clone was seen a few times. J is TRBJ1-3 and V is TRBV10-3, with 7 bases that match TRBD1. The CDR3 is 15 residues long. Germline V gene data show CDR1 as ENHRY and CDR2 as SYGVKD. V lost 7 bases, J lost 2 bases, and 8 bases stayed unmatched. The CDR3 DNA is TGTGCCATCACGCTCGGGACAGAGACTGGAAACACCATATATTTT. Translation gives CAITLGTETGNTIYF.